The clone carrying this T cell receptor (beta chain) was seen repeatedly, ten times or more. Antigen specificity is unknown. The data were taken from a study of T cells in Graves' hyperthyroidism and ophthalmopathy. Trimming at V came to 5 bases and at J to 7 bases, leaving 11 bases not matched to a gene. The CDR3 totals 16 residues. Germline assignment: CDR1 SEHNR and CDR2 FQNEAQ (reference sequence). Regions amplified from RNA transcripts were the TCR beta CDR3 regions. The HTBI primer set served for first-round RT-PCR of the TCR CDR3. TCRdb independently ran MiXCR on the multiplex PCR reads; one entry per CDR3 protein. The repertoire holds approximately 740,000 distinct CDR3 sequences, with approximately 14% as singletons. The PBMCs were taken from around 10 ml of fresh peripheral blood. Study-level points and caveats: Stable hyperthyroidism was separated from ophthalmopathy by a model based on 13 V-J features.

The chain combines TRBV7-9 with TRBJ2-1; the match to TRBD1 covers 10 bases. This TCR was recovered from a woman under 30 with Graves' hyperthyroidism. The source material was blood. The CDR3 DNA sequence: TGTGCCAGCAGCCGAACAGGGGGACAGGGGTGGAATGAGCAGTTCTTC. It encodes CASSRTGGQGWNEQFF. Full variable domain (remainder filled in from reference TRBV7-9 and TRBJ2-1): DTGVSQNPRHKITKRGQNVTFRCDPISEHNRLYWYRQTLGQGPEFLTYFQNEAQLEKSRLLSDRFSAERPKGSFSTLEIQRTEQGDSAMYLCASSRTGGQGWNEQFFGPGTRLTVL.